This T cell receptor (beta chain) was retrieved from a study of Tregs in tolerant kidney transplant recipients. Study conclusions and caveats: Findings come from small patient numbers and require larger validation.

This clone is labeled medium-sized based on frequency. What it binds is unknown. The sequence runs out 3 residues before the end of the CDR3; the remainder is reconstructed from the germline J gene. After around six days with irradiated graft donor PBMCs, CFSE-labeled recipient PBMCs were FACS-sorted. Sequenced by immunoSEQ multiplex PCR; TCRdb stores in-frame clones only, minus some. Here the sample table reports roughly 940 clones. The germline V and J ends were trimmed by 4 bases and 0 bases, with 17 bases remaining between them. CDR1 is SGHNT, CDR2 YYREEE, per germline (reference sequence). This CDR3 comprises 16 residues.

This chain uses TRBV5-4 with TRBJ2-7, with D possibly matching TRBD1 (6 bases). The sequence came from a human patient who received a combined kidney and bone marrow transplant. The sequenced sample was CD4+ T cells from blood cultured with allogeneic cells, obtained before the transplant. CDR3 residues: CASSKRQGLLSYEQYF. CDR3 DNA (partial): TGTGCCAGCAGCAAACGTCAGGGGCTTCTCTCCTACGAG.